These T cell receptor beta chains were read from a single sample in a study of T cells in Graves' hyperthyroidism and ophthalmopathy. TCRdb re-called the multiplex PCR reads with MiXCR, one entry per CDR3 protein. The data hold over 450,000 distinct CDR3 sequences, with 17% observed a single time. The sequenced sample was blood. Receptors were obtained from a woman between 18 and 30 years old with Graves' ophthalmopathy. Each CDR3 is given with its conserved first and last residue.

CDR3 length,V gene,CDR3 protein
13,TRBV12-3/TRBV12-4,CASSLGEFREAFF
20,TRBV3-1,CASSQVALAGESVATDTQYF
11,TRBV11-2,CASSTRAGLFF
16,TRBV20-1,CSARDHGHQGEETQYF
14,TRBV5-6,CASSGEKGNYGYTF
13,TRBV19,CASTPGYFSEAFF
11,TRBV19,CASSWGQEQFF
14,TRBV12-3/TRBV12-4,CASSNRGHFYEQYF
12,TRBV29-1,CSATNWDDGYTF
16,TRBV7-8,CASSPLETGKYNEQFF
14,TRBV2,CASSEAGAGPEQYF
14,TRBV27,CASLSLSGKNEQFF
14,TRBV6-6,CASSYFDSSTEAFF
16,TRBV7-2,CASSKTGALSSYEQYF